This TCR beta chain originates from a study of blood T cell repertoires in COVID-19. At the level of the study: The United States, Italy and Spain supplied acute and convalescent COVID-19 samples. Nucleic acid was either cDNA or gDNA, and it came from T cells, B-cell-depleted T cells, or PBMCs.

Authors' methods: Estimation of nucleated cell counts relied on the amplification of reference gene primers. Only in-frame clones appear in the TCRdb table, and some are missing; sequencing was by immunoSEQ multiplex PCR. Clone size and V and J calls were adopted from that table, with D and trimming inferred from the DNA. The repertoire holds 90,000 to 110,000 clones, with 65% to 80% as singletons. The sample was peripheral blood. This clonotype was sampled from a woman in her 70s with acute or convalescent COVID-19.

The CDR3 coding sequence is TGCGCCAGCAGTGGCCGGGACAGGGCTTCCTACGAGCAGTACTTC. As protein: CASSGRDRASYEQYF. The rearrangement uses TRBV10-2 and TRBJ2-7; 9 bases align to TRBD1. CDR3 length equals 15 residues. The trim removed 4 bases at V and 1 base at J, leaving 5 bases unmatched. Per germline, CDR1 WSHSY and CDR2 SAAADI.